This T cell receptor beta chain was captured in a study of immune cell composition in non-small cell lung cancer. Study results and limitations: Tumour-associated clones >0.5% occurred in approximately 32% of adenocarcinomas, about 69% of squamous.

In its sample, this clone was seen a few times. Its antigen is as yet unknown. Normal lung was sampled as far from the tumour as possible, at least 3 cm. The method was immunoSEQ multiplex PCR; TCRdb's version includes in-frame clones alone and lacks a portion of them. The repertoire holds 4,000 to 6,000 clones, 72% seen once, with 13% to 15% in the top ten. The specimen sequenced was non-adjacent lung tissue. The receptor was derived from a human donor with non-small cell lung cancer.

The CDR3 DNA reads as TGTGCCAGCAGCGAATCCGGCGGGGGGGCCTACGAGCAGTACTTC. It encodes CASSESGGGAYEQYF. V gene TRBV5-6 combines with J gene TRBJ2-7; TRBD2 matches 9 bases. CDR3 length: 15 residues. The trim removed 4 bases at V and 2 bases at J, leaving 7 bases unmatched. Germline loops: CDR1 SGHDT, CDR2 YYEEEE.